These 11 T cell receptor beta chains share one sample of origin, sequenced in a study of Ad26.COV2.S vaccination and SARS-CoV-2 variants. Produced via immunoSEQ multiplex PCR; TCRdb's table is partial and in-frame only. Of 510,000 or so clones listed, about 83% are singletons. The treatment denotes: some 19 received Ad26.COV2.S at low or high dose, single or two shots; 5 received placebo; per-sample allocation not given. Day 63 after the first injection of vaccine or placebo was the sampling time. The specimen comprised peripheral blood, sampled in a trial of Ad26.COV2.S vaccine versus placebo. The source of these receptors is a person aged 18-60 years who received the Ad26.COV2.S COVID-19 vaccine or a placebo.

The gene calls are TRBV4-1 and TRBJ2-7, with 8 nucleotides matching TRBD1. CDR3 length equals 16 residues. V lost 1 base, J lost 2 bases, and 7 bases stayed unmatched. Looked up from germline, CDR1 is MGHRA and CDR2 is YSYEKL. The CDR3 protein is CASSQAVAGGTYEQYF. CDR3 sequence (DNA): TGCGCCAGCAGCCAAGCGGTGGCAGGGGGCACCTACGAGCAGTACTTC.

This clone appeared a single time. The J gene is TRBJ2-1, the V gene TRBV27; TRBD1 matches 7 bases. The CDR3 has 13 amino acids. V lost 6 bases to trimming and J lost 7 bases; unmatched junction nucleotides: 6. In germline, CDR1 is MNHEY, CDR2 SMNVEV (reference sequence). The CDR3 reads CASSSRQGNEQFF. The DNA of the CDR3 is TGTGCCAGCAGCTCCAGACAGGGAAATGAGCAGTTCTTC.

As concerns this clone: Other nucleotide sequences in the sample specify the same CDR3. CDR3 sequence (DNA): TGTGCCAGCAGTTACGGACCGAACACTGAAGCTTTCTTT. Translation gives CASSYGPNTEAFF. The chain has TRBV6-5 and TRBJ1-1, with unresolved D. V shed 2 bases and J shed 1 base, with 5 bases lying between them. Germline assignment: CDR1 MNHEY and CDR2 SVGAGI. This CDR3 is 13 amino acids long.

The V gene is TRBV9, the J gene TRBJ2-1, with D possibly TRBD1 on 5 matching bases. CDR3 length equals 14 residues. CDR1 is SGDLS and CDR2 is YYNGEE in the germline V gene. V lost 3 bases to trimming and J lost 15 bases, with 22 bases between them. CDR3 DNA sequence: TGTGCCAGCAGCGCCCTAGGGGTCTTGGGTTTGCCGTTCTTC. Translation: CASSALGVLGLPFF. Looking up the rest from reference TRBV9 and TRBJ2-1 gives the full variable domain: DSGVTQTPKHLITATGQRVTLRCSPRSGDLSVYWYQQSLDQGLQFLIQYYNGEERAKGNILERFSAQQFPDLHSELNLSSLELGDSALYFCASSALGVLGLPFFGPGTRLTVL.

The gene calls are TRBV29-1 and TRBJ2-7; D gene unclear. V lost 3 bases to trimming and J lost 4 bases, with 7 bases between them. The germline gives CDR1 SQVTM, CDR2 ANQGSEA. This CDR3 region has 11 residues. The CDR3 loop reads CSVEVLYEQYF. The CDR3, as DNA: TGCAGCGTTGAGGTGTTGTACGAGCAGTACTTC.

This chain joins TRBV19 and TRBJ2-2; 7 nucleotides line up with TRBD2. V shed 9 bases, J shed 6 bases, and the junction held 4 bases outside the gene matches. This CDR3 has 12 residues. The germline gives CDR1 LNHDA, CDR2 SQIVND (reference sequence). The CDR3: CASRLAPGELFF. In nucleotides, the CDR3 is TGTGCCAGCCGACTAGCCCCCGGGGAGCTGTTTTTT.

The rearrangement links TRBV5-5 to TRBJ2-2, with 8 bases lining up with TRBD2. This CDR3 region has 16 residues. Germline trimming cut 4 bases from V and 1 base from J; bases unmatched to any gene: 6. CDR1 is SGHKS, CDR2 YYEKEE, per germline (reference sequence). The CDR3 DNA sequence: TGTGCCAGCAGCCCCACTAGCGGTATGAACACCGGGGAGCTGTTTTTT. Its protein product is CASSPTSGMNTGELFF.

This chain uses TRBV19 with TRBJ1-2; D is uncertain. Germline CDR1 LNHDA, CDR2 SQIVND (reference sequence). V was trimmed by 5 bases and J by 6 bases, leaving 16 bases between them. The CDR3 runs to 14 residues. The CDR3 sequence is CASSRHLRGDGYTF. DNA for the CDR3: TGTGCCAGTAGTCGACACCTCCGGGGAGATGGCTACACCTTC.

The J gene is TRBJ1-2, the V gene TRBV30; maybe TRBD1 (5 bases). The V end lost 0 bases, the J end lost 6 bases, and 14 bases lay between the germline ends. This CDR3 contains 14 residues. Germline V gives CDR1 GTSNPN, CDR2 SVGIG (reference sequence). The CDR3: CAWSVRRGSHGYTF. The DNA of the CDR3 is TGTGCCTGGAGTGTACGTAGGGGTTCCCATGGCTACACCTTC.

The genes are TRBV5-4 and TRBJ1-1, with D possibly being TRBD1 (6 bases). Trimming took 4 bases from V and 0 from J, leaving 16 bases between them. CDR1 and CDR2 (germline): SGHNT, YYREEE (reference sequence). The CDR3 runs 16 residues. This CDR3 is CASSGYSRGLNTEAFF. The CDR3 DNA is TGTGCCAGCAGCGGTTATAGTAGGGGGTTGAACACTGAAGCTTTCTTT.

The chain uses TRBV15 and TRBJ1-5, with D unclear. The CDR3 sequence is 15 residues long. Trimming took 0 bases from V and 6 from J, leaving 12 bases between them. Per germline, CDR1 LNHNV and CDR2 YYDKDF (reference sequence). The CDR3 bases are TGTGCCACCAGCAGAGAAGGAAGGAGTAGTCAGCCCCAGCATTTT. Translation gives CATSREGRSSQPQHF. The whole variable domain, filled in from reference TRBV15 and TRBJ1-5, reads DAMVIQNPRYQVTQFGKPVTLSCSQTLNHNVMYWYQQKSSQAPKLLFHYYDKDFNNEADTPDNFQSRRPNTSFCFLDIRSPGLGDTAMYLCATSREGRSSQPQHFGDGTRLSIL.